This TCR beta chain emerged from a study of molecular identifiers for immune sequencing clone quantification (dated by TCRdb to about 2018). A note on the overall study: For a replicate experiment, the RNA from either approximately 20,000 or 98,000 naive CD8 T cells was divided into five aliquots, and four of those aliquots went on to sequencing. CD8 T cells were used in a methods study to benchmark molecular-identifier clustering-based TCR repertoire sequencing (MIDCIRS) and TCR RNA copy counting. Study-wide findings and limitations: Clones above 20 RNA copies held over 99% of molecules in CMV-specific effector cells but under 1% in naive cells. The naive libraries included spiked-in Jurkat TCR RNA (10 copies' worth), and this RNA is not part of the donor repertoire. Identical TCR molecules sharing a barcode could cause highly expanded clone sizes to be underestimated. Spiked-in Jurkat TCR RNA equivalent to a single cell was reported to be detectable even among over 800,000 naive CD8 T cells. Modeling indicated approximately 3 TCR RNA copies recovered per cell, compared with about ten by digital PCR, which implies a capture efficiency of around 29%. When barcode sub-clustering was omitted, TCR diversity was inflated by chimeric consensus sequences, with chimeras reaching as high as 47%.

From cysteine to phenylalanine, the CDR3 is 17 amino acids long. Only the CDR3 region is kept as DNA, spanning 51 bases read in frame from base 1. V drops 0 bases and J drops 3 bases, leaving 18 bases in between. The germline V gene (reference sequence) provides CDR1 SGHNT and CDR2 YYREEE. This clonotype came up a few times. No antigen is known for it. The record has no base qualities; no much larger clone is one base away. Libraries of naive CD8 T cells were built from anywhere between about 18,000 and 1,000,000 sorted cells, with 10%, 30% or 50% of the purified RNA used. Naive CD8 T cells were FACS-sorted as CD8+CD4-CCR7+CD45RA+ on a BD FACSAria II into RLT Plus buffer. Detection sensitivity was tested by spiking Jurkat RNA equal to roughly 9 TCR copies' worth into samples containing about 20,000-1,000,000 naive CD8 T cells. Enrichment of CD8 T cells was done with RosetteSep CD8+ T Cell Enrichment Cocktail plus Ficoll-Paque, and ACK red cell lysis came afterward.

Library prep was done by PCR. Data came from a NextSeq 500. Bulk TCR libraries were generated as previously described, with the TCR primers listed in Table S5 used. Total RNA was purified with the Qiagen AllPrep DNA/RNA kit. Before analysis, reads from multiple sequencing runs of the same library were pooled. Per the authors' processing: Reads were retained only if the reads had an exact TCR constant sequence, and the retained reads were trimmed to 150 nt and grouped according to their 12-nt molecular barcodes. Reads inside each barcode group were sub-clustered using a 15% Levenshtein threshold, and a quality-weighted consensus sequence was constructed for each RNA molecule. Non-functional sequences were excluded, and lower-count sequences lying one edit away from another sequence were also excluded. Based on a fit of two negative binomial distributions, barcode sub-clusters having less than 20% of the maximum read count were discarded. TCRdb applied fastp at Q25 and MiXCR to the public reads, then kept only in-frame beta chains. Each entry is one CDR3 protein sequence, shown with its most common DNA and genes. TCRdb, rather than the study authors, made the V and J calls. This sample is represented by about 100,000 distinct CDR3 sequences; roughly a third of them were singletons. 4% to 5% of the sample is taken by the ten largest.

This receptor chain uses TRBV5-4 and TRBJ2-5; the D gene is possibly TRBD2, with 5 bases matching. Source material: naive CD8+ T cells from blood, with Jurkat cell RNA spiked in. The sample's cell subset or site label, in plain terms: FACS-sorted CD8+CD4-CCR7+CD45RA+ naive T cells. The clonotype was recovered from a human donor in good health. Some libraries in this study had Jurkat cell RNA spiked in. DNA sequence: TGTGCCAGCAGCTTGGTTACTCTTTGGGCCGGGGAAGAGACCCAGTACTTC. Its protein product is CASSLVTLWAGEETQYF.